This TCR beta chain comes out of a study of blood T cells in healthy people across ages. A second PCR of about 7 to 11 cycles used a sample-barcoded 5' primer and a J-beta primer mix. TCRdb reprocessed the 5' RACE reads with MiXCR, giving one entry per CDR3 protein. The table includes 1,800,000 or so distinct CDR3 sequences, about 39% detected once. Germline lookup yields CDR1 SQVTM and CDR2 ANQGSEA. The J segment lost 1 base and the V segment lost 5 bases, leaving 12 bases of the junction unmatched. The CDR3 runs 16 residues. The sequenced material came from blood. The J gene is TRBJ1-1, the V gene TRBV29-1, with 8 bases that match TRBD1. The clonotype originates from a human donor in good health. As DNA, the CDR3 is TGCAGCGTTTTACACGGATGGGGGACAGGGAACACTGAAGCTTTCTTT. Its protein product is CSVLHGWGTGNTEAFF.